Below are 29 T cell receptor beta chains sequenced from a single sample in a study of T-cell memory formation after mild COVID-19. TCRdb re-derived calls from the 5' RACE reads in MiXCR, one entry per CDR3 protein. The top ten hold around a fifth of the sample, which has over 350,000 distinct CDR3 sequences, roughly 15% seen once. The sequencing sample was made of PBMCs or a T cell subset sorted from them (not recorded which). The receptors originated from a man between 18 and 29 years old who had mild COVID-19 (a few samples of this study predate the infection). Cell type and time point are not known.

This sequence joins TRBV5-1 and TRBJ2-2, with no clear D. The V and J ends lost 3 bases and 6 bases respectively, with 18 bases between them. In germline, CDR1 is SGHRS, CDR2 YFSETQ. The CDR3 has 16 amino acids. CDR3 nucleotide sequence: TGCGCCAGCAGCTCCCATGCGCTAGGATCACCCGGGGAGCTGTTTTTT. Translating it yields CASSSHALGSPGELFF.

J is TRBJ2-7 and V is TRBV11-2; TRBD1 might be the D (6 bases). Trimming shortened V by 1 base and J by 6 bases, and 19 bases separated the two germline ends. The CDR3 covers 16 residues. Per the germline V gene, CDR1 is SGHAT and CDR2 is FQNNGV. CDR3: CASSLGVTQGTGEQYF. CDR3 DNA sequence: TGTGCCAGCAGCTTAGGCGTAACACAGGGAACCGGCGAGCAGTACTTC.

The J gene is TRBJ2-7, the V gene TRBV4-1, with TRBD1 matching over 9 bases. V trimming: 0 bases; J trimming: 6 bases; junction bases outside the gene matches: 9. The CDR3 is 16 residues long. From germline, CDR1 is MGHRA and CDR2 YSYEKL. The CDR3 region has the DNA TGCGCCAGCAGCCAAGATTGGAAGGGACAGGGCGCCGAGCAGTACTTC. Translation: CASSQDWKGQGAEQYF.

The chain couples TRBV14 to TRBJ2-1; no clear D gene. In germline, CDR1 is SGHDN, CDR2 FVKESK. This CDR3 comprises 16 residues. Between the trimmed V and J ends, which lost 3 bases and 0 bases, there was a span of 12 bases. This CDR3 reads CASSQGLQTSYNEQFF. Written as DNA, the CDR3 is TGTGCCAGCAGCCAGGGCCTACAGACCTCCTACAATGAGCAGTTCTTC.

This clonotype occurred a few times. The genes are TRBV3-1 and TRBJ2-5; TRBD1 agrees at 8 bases. V lost 3 bases, J lost 5 bases, and 5 bases stayed unmatched. The CDR3 has 14 residues. CDR1 is LGHDT, CDR2 YNNKEL, per germline (reference sequence). The CDR3 region has the DNA TGTGCCAGCAGCCACGACAGGGGTCGGGAGACCCAGTACTTC. As protein: CASSHDRGRETQYF.

Here the CDR3 reads CASSPPGRLNEQFF. DNA for the CDR3: TGTGCCAGCTCACCACCCGGCAGGCTCAATGAGCAGTTCTTC. The rearrangement links TRBV18 to TRBJ2-1; no firm D call. V was cut by 0 bases and J by 6 bases, with 9 bases left in between. The CDR3 sequence is 14 residues long. The V gene's germline CDR1 is KGHSH and CDR2 LQKENI.

This clonotype occurred a few times. The chain uses TRBV20-1 and TRBJ1-2; D is unclear. V lost 3 bases, J lost 7 bases, and 9 bases lay in between. From germline, CDR1 is DFQATT and CDR2 SNEGSKA (reference sequence). The CDR3 runs 11 residues. The CDR3 sequence is CSARNGPGYTF. In DNA form, the CDR3 reads TGCAGTGCTAGGAACGGGCCTGGCTACACCTTC.

The chain joins TRBV28 to TRBJ1-2, with a tentative D call TRBD1 (5 bases). The V end was cut by 4 bases, the J end by 5 bases, with 11 bases between. CDR3 length: 13 amino acids. Germline V lookup: CDR1 MDHEN, CDR2 SYDVKM. The CDR3 is CASSSGTEYGYTF. In DNA, the CDR3 is TGTGCCAGCAGTTCCGGGACTGAGTATGGCTACACCTTC.

J is TRBJ2-5 and V is TRBV7-8; D uncertain. Germline V gene lookup returns CDR1 SGHVS and CDR2 FQNEAQ. The CDR3 covers 13 residues. The V end lost 1 base, the J end lost 5 bases, and 8 bases lay between the germline ends. The CDR3 DNA sequence: TGTGCCAGCAGCTTAGGGGCCCTTGAGACCCAGTACTTC. Its translation: CASSLGALETQYF.

In this sample, this clonotype turned up many times. The junction and the germline gene differ at one end; a read error may be behind it. The chain is built from TRBV12-3 or TRBV12-4 and TRBJ2-2; D not certain. The CDR3 is 13 amino acids. The CDR3 DNA is TGCGCCAGCAGCCTCCAGAACACCGGGGAGCTGTTTTTT. Translating it yields CASSLQNTGELFF.

The chain carries TRBV5-1 and TRBJ2-7; D is undetermined. The CDR3 is 13 residues long. Trimming shortened V by 0 bases and J by 4 bases, and 8 bases separated the two germline ends. Germline loops: CDR1 SGHRS, CDR2 YFSETQ. The CDR3 nucleotides read TGCGCCAGCAGCTTGGAGGTGGGGTACGAGCAGTACGTC. Its protein is CASSLEVGYEQYV.

This clonotype was observed a few times. The CDR3 reads CASSQDPDTGELFF. The CDR3 DNA sequence: TGTGCCAGCAGCCAAGATCCCGATACCGGGGAGCTGTTTTTT. The chain couples TRBV4-2 to TRBJ2-2; D is unclear. The V gene's germline CDR1 is LGHNA and CDR2 YNFKEQ. V gave up 0 bases and J gave up 5 bases, with 7 bases separating them. The CDR3 runs to 14 residues.

This clonotype was seen a handful of times. This chain links TRBV30 with TRBJ2-5; D is perhaps TRBD2 (5 bases). CDR3 length: 13 amino acids. Per the germline V gene, CDR1 is GTSNPN and CDR2 is SVGIG (reference sequence). Trimming cost V 3 bases and J 4 bases, with 12 bases left between them. The CDR3 reads CAWSLRVAETQYF. In nucleotides, the CDR3 is TGTGCCTGGAGCTTGAGGGTTGCAGAGACCCAGTACTTC.

This clonotype was recorded a few times. The CDR3 loop reads CATSDAGTANTGELFF. The CDR3 DNA follows: TGTGCCACCAGTGATGCCGGGACAGCGAACACCGGGGAGCTGTTTTTT. The rearrangement uses TRBV24-1 and TRBJ2-2, with 7 bases that match TRBD1. Looked up from germline, CDR1 is KGHDR and CDR2 is SFDVKD. CDR3 length: 16 amino acids. Trimming removed 3 bases from V and 0 bases from J; junction bases left unmatched: 3.

The gene calls are TRBV5-1 and TRBJ2-1; 9 bases line up with TRBD2. Looked up from germline, CDR1 is SGHRS and CDR2 is YFSETQ. V trimming: 0 bases; J trimming: 6 bases; junction bases outside the gene matches: 10. The CDR3 runs 17 residues. CDR3 sequence (DNA): TGCGCCAGCAGCTTGGAAAAAGCGGGGGGATTTTTCAATGAGCAGTTCTTC. Translation gives CASSLEKAGGFFNEQFF.

The chain is built from TRBV6-5 and TRBJ1-1; 7 bases fit TRBD1. The J segment lost 5 bases and the V segment lost 10 bases, leaving 10 bases of the junction unmatched. The CDR3 extends over 13 amino acids. Per the germline V gene, CDR1 is MNHEY and CDR2 is SVGAGI. Here the CDR3 DNA reads TGTGCCACTAGGAGACAGGGTAGGACTGAAGCTTTCTTT. Translating it yields CATRRQGRTEAFF.

This clonotype was counted ten times or more. J is TRBJ2-1 and V is TRBV11-2; 8 nucleotides agree with TRBD2. CDR3 length: 19 amino acids. CDR1 and CDR2 (germline): SGHAT, FQNNGV. The trim removed 5 bases at V and 2 bases at J, leaving 17 bases unmatched. The DNA of the CDR3 is TGTGCCAGCAGCCCACTATTATTGGGGACTAGTCGGCCCTACAATGAGCAGTTCTTC. It yields the protein CASSPLLLGTSRPYNEQFF.

This clonotype showed up just a few times. V usage is TRBV20-1 and J usage is TRBJ1-1; D remains ambiguous. Germline V CDR1 and CDR2: DFQATT, SNEGSKA (reference sequence). Trimming removed 4 bases from V and 0 bases from J, with 12 bases in between. The CDR3 length is 14 residues. The CDR3 sequence is CSAKQPNMNTEAFF. The DNA of the CDR3 is TGCAGTGCTAAACAACCTAACATGAACACTGAAGCTTTCTTT.

This clonotype was observed at least ten times. V is TRBV24-1 and J is TRBJ2-7, with D perhaps matching TRBD1 or TRBD2 (5 bases each). V was trimmed by 4 bases and J by 3 bases, leaving 21 bases between them. This CDR3 has 17 residues. Germline V gene data show CDR1 as KGHDR and CDR2 as SFDVKD. Here the CDR3 reads CATSDLARDRIFYEQYV. The CDR3 DNA sequence: TGTGCCACCAGTGACTTGGCCCGGGACCGAATTTTCTACGAGCAGTACGTC.

The chain carries TRBV6-5 and TRBJ1-1; unclear D gene. Trimming removed 7 bases at V and 1 base at J, with 13 bases between. Looked up from germline, CDR1 is MNHEY and CDR2 is SVGAGI. The length of the CDR3 is 14 residues. The CDR3 is CASTSGGSNTEAFF. The CDR3 coding sequence is TGTGCCAGCACCTCGGGAGGTTCGAACACTGAAGCTTTCTTT.

V is TRBV9 and J is TRBJ1-6, with unresolved D. The CDR3 extends over 16 amino acids. In germline, CDR1 is SGDLS, CDR2 YYNGEE. V gave up 4 bases and J gave up 9 bases, with 20 bases separating them. CDR3 sequence (DNA): TGTGCCAGCAGCTCCGAGCCTCTCTCGGGTGGTTCACCCCTCCACTTT. Its protein is CASSSEPLSGGSPLHF.

This clonotype was detected a few times. J is TRBJ2-4 and V is TRBV11-2; the D is unclear. Trimming stripped 3 bases from V and 0 bases from J, with 12 bases between. The CDR3 sequence is 16 residues long. Germline values: CDR1 SGHAT, CDR2 FQNNGV. CDR3 region: CASSLSVGLAKNIQYF. Here the CDR3 DNA reads TGTGCCAGCAGCTTGTCAGTAGGTCTAGCCAAAAACATTCAGTACTTC.

The CDR3 is CASVTGSSTDTQYF. As DNA, the CDR3 is TGCGCCAGCGTGACGGGTTCTAGCACAGATACGCAGTATTTT. The chain joins TRBV5-1 to TRBJ2-3, with no clear D. Trimming pared 7 bases from V and 0 bases from J, leaving 12 bases between. Germline CDR1 reads SGHRS; CDR2 reads YFSETQ. This CDR3 region has 14 residues.

The chain has TRBV6-5 and TRBJ2-7; TRBD1 matches 9 bases. J was trimmed by 7 bases and V by 0 bases; bases with no gene match: 13. The germline gives CDR1 MNHEY, CDR2 SVGAGI. This CDR3 has 17 residues. The CDR3 nucleotides are TGTGCCAGCAGTTACTCTATGGGGGGACAGGGAATTGGGGAGCAGTACTTC. It encodes CASSYSMGGQGIGEQYF.

This chain links TRBV7-2 with TRBJ2-3; 9 nucleotides agree with TRBD2. The CDR3 sequence is 16 residues long. The V gene end was trimmed by 1 base and the J gene end by 4 bases; junction bases not matched to a gene: 6. From germline, CDR1 is SGHTA and CDR2 FQGNSA. The CDR3: CASSLVAGAGADTQYF. The CDR3 bases are TGTGCCAGCAGCTTAGTAGCGGGGGCAGGTGCAGATACGCAGTATTTT.

This clonotype has ten or more counts. The rearrangement links TRBV4-1 to TRBJ2-2, with D hard to call. Germline assignment: CDR1 MGHRA and CDR2 YSYEKL. The CDR3 is made up of 12 amino acids. V was shortened by 7 bases and J by 7 bases, with 10 bases between the two germline ends. The CDR3 bases are TGCGCCAGCAACTCTGGTAGCGGGGAGCTGTTTTTT. Its translation is CASNSGSGELFF.

The chain is built from TRBV24-1 and TRBJ2-3; D gene uncertain. From germline, CDR1 is KGHDR and CDR2 SFDVKD. Between the trimmed V and J ends, which lost 2 bases and 7 bases, there was a span of 12 bases. This CDR3 is 14 amino acids long. The CDR3 sequence: CATSDWQRFNTQYF. The DNA of the CDR3 is TGTGCCACCAGTGATTGGCAAAGATTTAATACGCAGTATTTT.

The table lists this clonotype with a few counts. This clone may be a read error of a much larger clone one base away. The chain combines TRBV28 with TRBJ1-2; D unclear. With 3 bases removed from V and 3 bases from J, the gap between germline ends came to 2 bases. The V gene's germline CDR1 is MDHEN and CDR2 SYDVKM. CDR3 length: 11 amino acids. The CDR3, as DNA: TGTGCCAGCAGTTTCCACTATGGCTACACCTTC. It encodes CASSFHYGYTF.

V usage is TRBV3-1 and J usage is TRBJ2-3; D may match TRBD1 or TRBD2 (5 bases each). The V gene lost 10 bases and the J gene lost 1 base, with 18 bases spanning the gap. The germline V gene encodes CDR1 LGHDT and CDR2 YNNKEL (reference sequence). There are 15 residues in the CDR3. CDR3 loop: CATQKGRWGTDTQYF. In DNA, the CDR3 is TGTGCCACCCAGAAGGGACGATGGGGCACAGATACGCAGTATTTT.